This TCR beta chain was sequenced in a study of OX40 agonist ivuxolimab in advanced cancers. Study overall: A mean age of approximately 58 years, range about 20 to 79, was recorded, and approximately 85% were male. Study-wide points: CD4+ and CD8+ T cells in blood underwent clonal expansion by week 6 at 0.1 to 3.0 mg/kg. Patients who responded partially at 0.1-3.0 mg/kg showed clonal expansion ranking among the lowest.

The table came from immunoSEQ multiplex PCR; TCRdb's copy has only in-frame clones and leaves some out. This sample carries 90,000 to 120,000 clones, about 91% of them seen once, and the ten largest clones take roughly 1.3%. Between the trimmed V and J ends, which lost 4 bases and 5 bases, there was a span of 18 bases. This CDR3 contains 15 residues. The germline gives CDR1 MNHNS, CDR2 SASEGT. Of note for this clone: Its antigen is not identified.

Samples were taken at baseline and on day 1 of cycles 4 and 7. V gene TRBV6-1 combines with J gene TRBJ2-7; TRBD1 is a possible D gene (6 bases). The receptor comes from an adult with an advanced solid tumor such as melanoma, head and neck, liver or kidney cancer. The input for sequencing was CD4+ or CD8+ T cells sorted from blood, taken in a trial of the OX40 agonist ivuxolimab. The DNA of the CDR3 is TGTGCCAGCAGTGTCTTAGTGGGGGCGCGTAACGAGCAGTACTTC. This codes for CASSVLVGARNEQYF.